The next 23 T cell receptor beta chains were all read from a single sample in a study of preoperative IRX-2 immunotherapy in early breast cancer. Treatment of the sample: preoperative locoregional IRX-2 cytokine immunotherapy. Assay: immunoSEQ multiplex PCR; the TCRdb copy retains only in-frame clones and omits some. The sample carries roughly 24,000 clones, around 95% recorded once. The specimen was tumor tissue, collected after IRX-2 immunotherapy. The receptor set was obtained from a human donor with breast cancer.

This clone was observed once. The chain carries TRBV6-5 and TRBJ2-3; no clear D gene. V was pared by 0 bases and J by 3 bases, with 7 bases between. Germline V CDR1 and CDR2: MNHEY, SVGAGI. The CDR3 extends over 14 amino acids. The CDR3 is CASSYSMSTDTQYF. CDR3 in DNA: TGTGCCAGCAGTTACTCGATGAGTACAGATACGCAGTATTTT.

This rearrangement joins TRBV19 to TRBJ2-7, with 12 positions matching TRBD2. Germline trimming cut 5 bases from V and 3 bases from J; bases unmatched to any gene: 5. Germline V gene lookup returns CDR1 LNHDA and CDR2 SQIVND (reference sequence). The CDR3 runs 15 residues. CDR3 DNA: TGTGCCAGTAGTCTAGGGACTAGCGGGTACTACGAGCAGTACTTC. It specifies CASSLGTSGYYEQYF.

The chain links TRBV27 to TRBJ2-2; D may be TRBD1 (6 bases). The CDR3 has 13 amino acids. Germline assignment: CDR1 MNHEY and CDR2 SMNVEV (reference sequence). Trimming removed 4 bases at V and 5 bases at J, with 8 bases between. Here the CDR3 DNA reads TGTGCCAGCAGTTCGAGGGGGACCGGGGAGCTGTTTTTT. Encoded protein: CASSSRGTGELFF.

This sequence joins TRBV5-1 and TRBJ2-3; 12 bases are shared with TRBD2. Germline V gene data show CDR1 as SGHRS and CDR2 as YFSETQ. Trimming took 3 bases from V and 0 from J; bases not matched to a gene: 8. The CDR3 covers 18 residues. Here the CDR3 reads CASSSRTSGVVSTDTQYF. The CDR3, as DNA: TGCGCCAGCAGCTCTCGGACTAGCGGGGTAGTCAGCACAGATACGCAGTATTTT.

V gene TRBV6-6 combines with J gene TRBJ2-3, with 9 bases aligning to TRBD2. The CDR3 loop spans 15 amino acids. The germline V gene encodes CDR1 MNHNY and CDR2 SVGAGI (reference sequence). With V trimmed by 5 bases and J by 2 bases, 5 bases remained unmatched. Here the CDR3 DNA reads TGTGCCAGCAGTATAGCGGGGGTGTTCACAGATACGCAGTATTTT. It is translated as CASSIAGVFTDTQYF.

The chain is built from TRBV4-1 and TRBJ2-1; no clear D. The CDR3 has 15 residues. CDR1 MGHRA and CDR2 YSYEKL come from the germline V gene. V was shortened by 2 bases and J by 0 bases, with 8 bases between the two germline ends. CDR3 sequence (DNA): TGCGCCAGCAGCCAAAGAACCGTCTCCTACAATGAGCAGTTCTTC. Its protein product is CASSQRTVSYNEQFF.

CDR3 DNA: TGTGCCAGCAGCCAAGAGGGGGGAGAGACCCAGTACTTC. This translates into CASSQEGGETQYF. The gene calls are TRBV4-2 and TRBJ2-5; perhaps TRBD2 as D (6 bases). Germline V CDR1 and CDR2: LGHNA, YNFKEQ. The V end lost 0 bases, the J end lost 4 bases, and 6 bases lay between the germline ends. The CDR3 sequence is 13 residues long.

The rearrangement links TRBV27 to TRBJ1-1; D is ambiguous. The ends were cut back, 10 bases at V and 6 bases at J, with 12 bases in the middle. This CDR3 has 11 residues. CDR1 and CDR2 (germline): MNHEY, SMNVEV (reference sequence). CDR3 sequence reads: CAIRAGPEAFF. CDR3 coding DNA: TGTGCCATCCGGGCAGGACCTGAAGCTTTCTTT.

The chain carries TRBV6-6 and TRBJ2-1; D tentatively fits TRBD1 or TRBD2 (6 bases each). The CDR3 is 12 residues long. Trimming cost V 6 bases and J 10 bases, with 13 bases left between them. In germline, CDR1 is MNHNY, CDR2 SVGAGI (reference sequence). The CDR3 reads CASSNKGGEQFF. The CDR3 bases are TGTGCCAGCAGCAACAAGGGGGGCGAGCAGTTCTTC.

The chain has TRBV6-5 and TRBJ2-1; the D is unclear. The V gene's germline CDR1 is MNHEY and CDR2 SVGAGI. Trimming removed 6 bases from V and 4 bases from J, with 16 bases in between. The CDR3 covers 15 residues. Here the CDR3 reads CASSPYGLPYNEQFF. Here the CDR3 DNA reads TGTGCCAGCAGCCCATACGGGCTGCCTTACAATGAGCAGTTCTTC.

The chain is built from TRBV9 and TRBJ2-3; TRBD2 aligns across 14 bases. The CDR3 contains 23 residues. V lost 4 bases and J lost 4; bases outside the gene matches: 26. Germline CDR1 reads SGDLS; CDR2 reads YYNGEE. The CDR3 here is CASSPEGSPGTSGSAGPPDTQYF. The CDR3 DNA reads as TGTGCCAGCAGCCCCGAGGGATCTCCCGGGACTAGCGGGAGTGCTGGCCCCCCAGATACGCAGTATTTT.

This chain joins TRBV19 and TRBJ2-1; 10 positions match TRBD1. Per the germline V gene, CDR1 is LNHDA and CDR2 is SQIVND (reference sequence). After removal of 5 bases from V and 6 bases from J, the junction contained 10 bases not matched to a gene. The CDR3 runs 16 residues. The chain's CDR3 is CASSLWDRGSGNEQFF. In DNA, the CDR3 is TGTGCCAGTAGTCTCTGGGACAGGGGATCTGGCAATGAGCAGTTCTTC.

The chain links TRBV27 to TRBJ2-5; possibly TRBD1 or TRBD2 for D (5 bases each). V was clipped by 1 base and J by 1 base, with 10 bases between them. The CDR3 consists of 15 residues. The V gene's germline CDR1 is MNHEY and CDR2 SMNVEV (reference sequence). The CDR3 loop is CASSLFGTFQETQYF. The CDR3 nucleotides are TGTGCCAGCAGTTTATTCGGGACCTTCCAAGAGACCCAGTACTTC.

This rearrangement joins TRBV7-3 to TRBJ2-1; no reliable D call. Trimming cost V 5 bases and J 4 bases, with 12 bases left between them. This CDR3 has 14 residues. CDR1 and CDR2 (germline): SGHTA, FQGTGA. The CDR3 region is CASSPGWSYNEQFF. In DNA form, the CDR3 reads TGTGCCAGCAGCCCCGGTTGGTCTTACAATGAGCAGTTCTTC.

About this clone itself: Other nucleotide sequences from this sample produce the same CDR3. This chain connects TRBV27 to TRBJ1-5; D is possibly TRBD1 (5 bases). Germline-derived CDR1 and CDR2 are MNHEY and SMNVEV (reference sequence). V was pared by 3 bases and J by 1 base, with 10 bases between. CDR3 length: 15 amino acids. CDR3: CASSFQGASNQPQHF. The CDR3 coding sequence is TGTGCCAGCAGTTTTCAAGGGGCCAGCAATCAGCCCCAGCATTTT.

The chain links TRBV7-2 to TRBJ2-3; 7 nucleotides agree with TRBD2. This CDR3 is 14 amino acids long. CDR1 is SGHTA, CDR2 FQGNSA, per germline. The ends lost 5 bases at V and 2 bases at J; junction bases unmatched: 4. The CDR3 DNA sequence: TGTGCCAGCAGCCGACTAGCATACACAGATACGCAGTATTTT. Protein: CASSRLAYTDTQYF.

This chain links TRBV19 with TRBJ2-3; D may be TRBD2 (5 bases). The CDR3 length is 18 residues. Per germline, CDR1 LNHDA and CDR2 SQIVND (reference sequence). With 3 bases removed from V and 2 bases from J, the gap between germline ends came to 21 bases. CDR3 region: CASSILLSAPPLTDTQYF. The DNA of the CDR3 is TGTGCCAGTAGTATCCTCCTTAGCGCCCCCCCACTCACAGATACGCAGTATTTT.

V is TRBV5-1 and J is TRBJ1-5; tentative D call: TRBD1 (5 bases). Germline loops: CDR1 SGHRS, CDR2 YFSETQ. The length of the CDR3 is 17 residues. Trimming cost V 0 bases and J 3 bases, with 16 bases left between them. CDR3 loop: CASSLAPGTSSNQPQHF. The CDR3 DNA is TGCGCCAGCAGCTTGGCCCCAGGGACGAGTTCCAATCAGCCCCAGCATTTT.

J is TRBJ2-7 and V is TRBV13; D is perhaps TRBD1 or TRBD2 (6 bases each). V was trimmed by 5 bases and J by 0 bases, leaving 20 bases between them. The CDR3 sequence is 17 residues long. The V gene's germline CDR1 is PRHDT and CDR2 FYEKMQ (reference sequence). CDR3 loop: CASSRGRGRAISYEQYF. The CDR3 DNA follows: TGTGCCAGCAGCAGGGGCCGGGGGCGGGCTATCTCCTACGAGCAGTACTTC.

The genes are TRBV30 and TRBJ2-7, with TRBD1 matching over 7 bases. Per germline, CDR1 GTSNPN and CDR2 SVGIG (reference sequence). Germline trimming cut 0 bases from V and 0 bases from J; bases unmatched to any gene: 2. The CDR3 is 14 amino acids. CDR3 bases: TGTGCCTGGAGTGTACAGGGGAACTCCTACGAGCAGTACTTC. Its translation: CAWSVQGNSYEQYF. Full variable domain (rest looked up from reference TRBV30 and TRBJ2-7): SQTIHQWPATLVQPVGSPLSLECTVEGTSNPNLYWYRQAAGRGLQLLFYSVGIGQISSEVPQNLSASRPQDRQFILSSKKLLLSDSGFYLCAWSVQGNSYEQYFGPGTRLTVT.

The rearrangement links TRBV10-2 to TRBJ2-7; tentative D call: TRBD1 (5 bases). The germline V and J ends were trimmed by 8 bases and 2 bases, with 19 bases remaining between them. The CDR3 contains 15 residues. Germline values: CDR1 WSHSY, CDR2 SAAADI. CDR3 protein: CASFENSGYPYEQYF. The CDR3 region has the DNA TGCGCCAGCTTCGAAAATTCAGGGTATCCCTACGAGCAGTACTTC.

CDR3 bases: TGTGCCAGCAGGCGGGGCCTCACAGATACGCAGTATTTT. This translates into CASRRGLTDTQYF. The chain couples TRBV6-5 to TRBJ2-3; a weak D match, TRBD2 (6 bases). Germline values: CDR1 MNHEY, CDR2 SVGAGI. This CDR3 spans 13 amino acids. V was trimmed by 6 bases and J by 2 bases, leaving 9 bases between them.

V and J are TRBV9 and TRBJ1-3; D is perhaps TRBD1 (5 bases). V lost 1 base, J lost 0 bases, and 17 bases lay in between. Germline CDR1 and CDR2: SGDLS and YYNGEE. The CDR3 runs to 18 residues. This CDR3 is CASSVRGGPGPSGNTIYF. The CDR3 DNA follows: TGTGCCAGCAGCGTAAGGGGAGGGCCGGGACCCTCTGGAAACACCATATATTTT.